This T cell receptor (beta chain) is drawn from a study of cytotoxic CD8 clonotypes in ibrutinib-treated CLL. Library input was about 2 micrograms of DNA from cryopreserved PBMCs. TCRdb's table, derived via immunoSEQ multiplex PCR, lists solely in-frame clones and lacks some. This table has some 130,000 clones, around 76% appearing once. Points on this clone: What it binds is unknown.

Overall study results and limits: Clonality at baseline surpassed age-matched healthy donors and tracked circulating CD8+ T-cell counts. Upon ibrutinib response clonality rose, and upon progression it fell back toward baseline.

Losses at the gene ends were 6 bases for V and 5 bases for J; bases not matched to a gene: 4. The length of the CDR3 is 11 residues. Germline V gene lookup returns CDR1 DFQATT and CDR2 SNEGSKA (reference sequence). The chain recombines TRBV20-1 with TRBJ2-7; 7 positions match TRBD1. This sample comprised PBMCs, obtained after 24 months of ibrutinib treatment. The TCR comes from a human donor with chronic lymphocytic leukemia. The CDR3 region has the DNA TGCAGTGCCCGACAGGGTAACGAGCAGTACTTC. This gives the protein CSARQGNEQYF.